This T cell receptor (beta chain) stems from a study of T cell repertoires in cytomegalovirus infection. Study summary: Public TCR beta signature analysis indicated the presence of both CMV infection and matching HLA type.

TCRdb called the reads again in MiXCR, with one record for every CDR3 protein. Of some 390,000 distinct CDR3 sequences in the sample, 15% to 20% were seen once. The CDR3 has 15 amino acids. Trimming removed 3 bases from V and 5 bases from J, with 16 bases in between. CDR1 and CDR2 from the germline V gene are MNHEY and SVGEGT. This clonotype was found a few times. Its antigen is unidentified. Findings and limits, study-wide: Based on cumulative public TCR beta family frequency, carriers of CMV plus the relevant HLA were identified. The ex vivo response was dominated by HLA-C-restricted CMV-specific TCR beta clonotypes.

The receptor was isolated from a human donor in good health (CMV status not recorded). Some clones in this sample may be carry-over from other donors' samples. The chain carries TRBV6-2 or TRBV6-3 and TRBJ1-2, with D uncertain. The sequenced sample consisted of PBMCs. This CDR3 is CASSYEATEMYGYTF. The CDR3 nucleotides read TGTGCCAGCAGTTATGAGGCAACCGAGATGTATGGCTACACCTTC.